The clone carrying this TCR beta chain was seen only a few times. The germline V gene encodes CDR1 SQVTM and CDR2 ANQGSEA. Trimming left V 5 bases short and J 1 base short, with 11 bases between. The CDR3 has 13 amino acids. This specimen belongs to a study of T cells in Graves' hyperthyroidism and ophthalmopathy. TCR beta CDR3 sequences were amplified from RNA transcripts. The HTBI primer set served for first-round RT-PCR of the TCR CDR3. MiXCR, run by TCRdb on the multiplex PCR reads, gives a single entry per CDR3 protein. In the table there are around 560,000 distinct CDR3 sequences, over 15% of which are singletons.

The source of this sequence is a woman aged 18-35 years with Graves' hyperthyroidism. The sample taken for sequencing was blood. The chain is built from TRBV29-1 and TRBJ1-1; no reliable D call. CDR3 bases: TGCAGCGTTTTGGAGGGAAAGAACACTGAAGCTTTCTTT. This encodes CSVLEGKNTEAFF.